This TCR beta chain was observed in a study of siplizumab effects on memory and regulatory T cells. Study-wide results and limits: Siplizumab, the agent tested, significantly reduced alloreactive sequences traceable to unstimulated CD4+ memory cells. Proliferating CD4+ or CD8+ clones, roughly 75-95% of them, lacked an assignable naive or memory phenotype.

Approximately 100,000 TCR templates per sample were sequenced. The table came from immunoSEQ multiplex PCR; TCRdb's copy has only in-frame clones and leaves some out. The table includes some 96,000 clones, around 93% detected once. Trimming pared 8 bases from V and 4 bases from J, leaving 10 bases between. This CDR3 contains 12 residues. Germline V CDR1 and CDR2: SGHAT, FQDESV (reference sequence). Note on this clone: Its antigen is not known.

The sample consisted of non-Treg CD4+ T cells sorted from blood. The J gene is TRBJ2-3, the V gene TRBV11-1; tentatively, D is TRBD2 (5 bases). The TCR originated in a human donor in good health. Written as DNA, the CDR3 is TGTGCCAGCTCAAACGGGGCAGATACGCAGTATTTT. Translating it yields CASSNGADTQYF.